This T cell receptor beta chain was sequenced in a study of beta chain features in type 1 diabetes. Study-level findings and limits: Type 1 diabetes patients had fewer VDJ junction insertions and more deletions.

Blood was drawn once from each donor into heparinised tubes. The draws averaged about 120 mL. A CD45RO/CCR7/CD25/CD127/CD95/CD27 panel sorted naive, central memory, regulatory and stem cell-like memory CD4+ cells. Expressed TCRB transcripts got sequenced, as all isolated RNA was reverse transcribed. The read count averaged roughly 3.5 million across naive, central memory and regulatory T cell samples. This table comes from immunoSEQ multiplex PCR, and its TCRdb copy is limited to in-frame clones, with some not included. The table records approximately 170,000 clones, approximately 8.4% of them present only once. CDR1 SGHTA and CDR2 FQGNSA come from the germline V gene. The V gene lost 2 bases and the J gene lost 5 bases, with 9 bases spanning the gap. The CDR3 is 13 amino acids. A note on this clone: Antigen unknown.

V usage is TRBV7-2 and J usage is TRBJ2-5; D may be TRBD2 (5 bases). Sequencing used central memory CD4+ T cells from blood. This TCR came from a woman aged 18 to 35 in good health. CDR3 coding DNA: TGTGCCAGCAGCTTATTCAGGAGGGAGACCCAGTACTTC. It translates to CASSLFRRETQYF.